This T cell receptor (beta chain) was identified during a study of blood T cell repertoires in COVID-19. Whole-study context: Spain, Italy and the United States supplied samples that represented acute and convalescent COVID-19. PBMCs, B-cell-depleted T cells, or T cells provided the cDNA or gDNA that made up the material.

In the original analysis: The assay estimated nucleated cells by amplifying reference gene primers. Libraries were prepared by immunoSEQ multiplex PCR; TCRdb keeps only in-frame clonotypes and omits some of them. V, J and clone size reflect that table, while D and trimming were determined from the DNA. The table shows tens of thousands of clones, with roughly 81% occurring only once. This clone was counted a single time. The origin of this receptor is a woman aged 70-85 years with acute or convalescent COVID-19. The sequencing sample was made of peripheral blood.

CDR3 region: CASSGGTGDYEQYF. The CDR3 DNA follows: TGCGCCAGCAGCGGCGGGACAGGGGACTACGAGCAGTACTTC. The chain has TRBV5-1 and TRBJ2-7, with 10 bases matching TRBD1. Germline V lookup: CDR1 SGHRS, CDR2 YFSETQ. The CDR3 length is 14 residues. The V and J ends lost 4 bases and 3 bases, in that order; junction bases with no gene match: 4.